The next 16 T cell receptor beta chains were all read from a single sample in a study of T cell repertoires in cytomegalovirus infection. TCRdb re-called the reads through MiXCR, storing one row per CDR3 protein. Found here are a few hundred thousand distinct CDR3 sequences, 15% to 20% of them singletons; the top ten hold around 47%. The specimen was CD8+ T cells from PBMCs. The receptor set was obtained from a human donor in good health (CMV status not recorded). Some clones in this sample may be carry-over from other donors' samples.

This clonotype has only a few counts. The rearrangement links TRBV5-1 to TRBJ2-1; 7 bases line up with TRBD1. V shed 1 base and J 2 bases; nucleotides not matched to a gene: 12. CDR1 is SGHRS and CDR2 is YFSETQ in the germline V gene. The CDR3 runs 18 residues. As DNA, the CDR3 is TGCGCCAGCAGCTTGCGTTACACAGGGGTTTTGGCCTACAATGAGCAGTTCTTC. Its translation: CASSLRYTGVLAYNEQFF.

This clonotype was picked up a small number of times. The chain has TRBV15 and TRBJ2-7; 7 bases map to TRBD1. CDR3 length equals 13 residues. Germline V CDR1 and CDR2: LNHNV, YYDKDF (reference sequence). J lost 2 bases, V lost 5 bases, and 3 bases had no gene match. The CDR3: CATSGGQTYEQYF. The CDR3 coding sequence is TGTGCCACCAGCGGGGGACAGACCTACGAGCAGTACTTC.

In this sample, this clonotype turned up a few times. The chain employs TRBV18 and TRBJ1-1; D is possibly TRBD1 (5 bases). CDR3 length: 14 residues. Trimming cost V 0 bases and J 4 bases, with 9 bases left between them. Germline assignment: CDR1 KGHSH and CDR2 LQKENI. Here the CDR3 reads CASSPPAGSTEAFF. In DNA form, the CDR3 reads TGTGCCAGCTCACCACCAGCAGGGTCCACTGAAGCTTTCTTT.

Only a few counts were recorded for this clonotype. This rearrangement joins TRBV4-1 to TRBJ2-5; D gene uncertain. The CDR3 is 16 amino acids. V lost 0 bases and J lost 5, with 16 bases in between. Germline CDR1 reads MGHRA; CDR2 reads YSYEKL. CDR3 amino acids: CASSQDRARVRETQYF. CDR3 DNA: TGCGCCAGCAGCCAAGATCGTGCCCGGGTCAGGGAGACCCAGTACTTC.

This clonotype has a handful of counts. This sequence joins TRBV4-1 and TRBJ1-2; no firm D call. Germline V gene data show CDR1 as MGHRA and CDR2 as YSYEKL. This CDR3 contains 16 residues. With 0 bases removed from V and 3 bases from J, the gap between germline ends came to 14 bases. The CDR3 here is CASSQDRFQTDYGYTF. The CDR3, as DNA: TGCGCCAGCAGCCAAGATCGATTCCAAACCGACTATGGCTACACCTTC.

This clonotype was seen a few times. In DNA, the CDR3 is TGCAGCGCTTCTATGGGACTTAATAGCAATCAGCCCCAGCATTTT. Amino acid sequence: CSASMGLNSNQPQHF. The chain couples TRBV29-1 to TRBJ1-5; D is possibly TRBD1 (5 bases). Trimming took off 7 bases at V and 0 bases at J, with 16 bases between the two ends. CDR3 length equals 15 residues. The germline gives CDR1 SQVTM, CDR2 ANQGSEA.

As concerns this clonotype: As the CDR3 is not closed by the conserved phenylalanine or tryptophan, this likely results from a read error. V is TRBV7-2 and J is TRBJ1-2; D gene unclear. Germline lookup yields CDR1 SGHTA and CDR2 FQGNSA. CDR3 length: 15 amino acids. V gave up 6 bases and J gave up 10 bases, with 24 bases separating them. CDR3 DNA: TGTGCCAGCAGTTCGTTGGGCAGGACGGACCGTCCCTACACCTGC. Translating it yields CASSSLGRTDRPYTC.

CDR3 region: CASRVTDQPQHF. The CDR3 bases are TGTGCCAGCAGAGTGACCGATCAGCCCCAGCATTTT. The chain is built from TRBV12-3 or TRBV12-4 and TRBJ1-5; D unresolved. The V end was cut by 6 bases, the J end by 5 bases, with 8 bases between. This CDR3 is built from 12 residues.

This clonotype has just a few counts. The gene calls are TRBV6-1 and TRBJ1-5; TRBD1 might be the D (5 bases). With 2 bases removed from V and 1 base from J, the gap between germline ends came to 15 bases. The CDR3 has 17 amino acids. From germline, CDR1 is MNHNS and CDR2 SASEGT. In DNA, the CDR3 is TGTGCCAGCAGTGAATTCTCCGGGACGGTGAGCAATCAGCCCCAGCATTTT. This translates into CASSEFSGTVSNQPQHF.

Of note for this clonotype: A much larger clone sits a single nucleotide away, making a read error possible. The chain uses TRBV7-4 and TRBJ1-1; D unresolved. Germline assignment: CDR1 SGHVT and CDR2 SQSDAQ. The CDR3 has 15 amino acids. CDR3: CTSSLADWMNTEAFF. The CDR3 region has the DNA TGTACCAGCAGCTTAGCCGACTGGATGAACACTGAAGCTTTCTTT.

Ten or more counts support this clonotype. This sequence joins TRBV19 and TRBJ1-1; TRBD1 might be the D (5 bases). The germline V gene encodes CDR1 LNHDA and CDR2 SQIVND (reference sequence). Deletions cut 7 bases from V and 1 base from J, with 7 bases between. The CDR3 runs to 12 residues. The CDR3 is CASIQGNTEAFF. The CDR3 nucleotides read TGTGCCAGTATCCAGGGGAACACTGAAGCTTTCTTT.

The chain uses TRBV6-5 and TRBJ1-6; 8 nucleotides agree with TRBD1. Losses at the gene ends were 2 bases for V and 10 bases for J; bases not matched to a gene: 7. Germline assignment: CDR1 MNHEY and CDR2 SVGAGI. The CDR3 extends over 15 amino acids. CDR3 DNA: TGTGCCAGCAGTTACGGGCAGGGGGCAGAGTCACCCCTCCACTTT. It translates to CASSYGQGAESPLHF.

This clonotype was counted a few times. The chain uses TRBV6-8 and TRBJ1-1; TRBD1 aligns across 8 bases. The germline CDR1 and CDR2 sequences are MNHGY and SAAAGT. This CDR3 has 16 residues. J was trimmed by 6 bases and V by 6 bases; bases with no gene match: 15. The CDR3 bases are TGTGCCAGCAGAAGGACAGGGTTAGTCAGAGGAGCTGAAGCTTTCTTT. This translates into CASRRTGLVRGAEAFF.

This clonotype was seen many times. The V gene is TRBV12-3 or TRBV12-4, the J gene TRBJ2-2; D not resolved. CDR3 length: 15 amino acids. The V end was cut by 2 bases, the J end by 5 bases, with 12 bases between. The CDR3 nucleotides are TGTGCCAGCAGTTTAATAGGTTTAAATACCGGGGAGCTGTTTTTT. Residues: CASSLIGLNTGELFF.

This chain connects TRBV28 to TRBJ2-2; 11 nucleotides line up with TRBD1. Germline loops: CDR1 MDHEN, CDR2 SYDVKM. This CDR3 has 14 residues. Trimming took 10 bases from V and 6 from J; bases not matched to a gene: 7. The CDR3 DNA sequence: TGTGCCACGGAAGGACAGGGGGCGTCCGGGGAGCTGTTTTTT. It translates to CATEGQGASGELFF.

The J gene is TRBJ1-1, the V gene TRBV27, with 8 bases identical to TRBD1. CDR3 length: 15 amino acids. In germline, CDR1 is MNHEY, CDR2 SMNVEV (reference sequence). V lost 8 bases to trimming and J lost 2 bases; unmatched junction nucleotides: 10. CDR3 sequence reads: CASLRTGQGNTEAFF. The CDR3 DNA sequence: TGTGCCAGCCTCCGGACAGGACAGGGTAACACTGAAGCTTTCTTT.